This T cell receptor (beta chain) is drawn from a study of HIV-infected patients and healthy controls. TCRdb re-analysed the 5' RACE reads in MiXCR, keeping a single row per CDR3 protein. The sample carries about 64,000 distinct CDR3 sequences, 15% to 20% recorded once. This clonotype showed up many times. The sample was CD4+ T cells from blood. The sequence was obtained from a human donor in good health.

For the CDR3, the DNA is TGCAGCGCTAAGACAGGGGGCTCGGCTAATGAAAAACTGTTTTTT. Translation gives CSAKTGGSANEKLFF. V is TRBV29-1 and J is TRBJ1-4, with 10 bases fitting TRBD1. With 7 bases clipped from V and 3 bases from J, the junction kept 8 bases outside the gene matches. This CDR3 has 15 residues. CDR1 and CDR2 from the germline V gene are SQVTM and ANQGSEA.